The entry that follows covers one T cell receptor (beta chain) sequence. What it recognizes is unknown. These data belong to a study of cytomegalovirus exposure and HLA in healthy donors. The study's findings and limits: For presence/absence analyses, sequencing depth was assumed to be roughly uniform across donors. Among donors in an Asian-associated ancestry cluster, a later analysis reportedly found fewer N-insertions than the roughly 680-donor mean.

The primer mix had 60 Vbeta and 13 Jbeta primers. Assay: immunoSEQ multiplex PCR; the TCRdb copy retains only in-frame clones and omits some. This repertoire shows over 150,000 clones, about 71% found once; its top ten account for 2.5% to 3%. Germline loops: CDR1 SGHNT, CDR2 YENEEA. This CDR3 has 15 residues. V shed 1 base and J 8 bases; nucleotides not matched to a gene: 7. The receptor's source is a woman aged 40 to 49 in good health and CMV-seropositive. Material for sequencing was PBMCs. J is TRBJ2-3 and V is TRBV11-3, with 9 bases identical to TRBD2. In DNA form, the CDR3 reads TGTGCCAGCAGCTTAGGGGGGACTAGCACGGCTACGCAGTATTTT. Amino acids: CASSLGGTSTATQYF.